Detailed here is one T cell receptor (beta chain). Here immunoSEQ multiplex PCR was the method, and the copy in TCRdb shows in-frame clones only, minus some. The table has tens of thousands of clones, about 86% seen once. V lost 3 bases to trimming and J lost 0 bases, with 9 bases between them. Germline CDR1 is LGHDT and CDR2 is YNNKEL (reference sequence). The CDR3 sequence is 15 residues long. This record belongs to a study of blood T cell repertoires in COVID-19. Across the study: T cells, B-cell-depleted T cells, or PBMCs provided the cDNA or gDNA that served as material.

The TCR was taken from a woman aged 80 or older with acute or convalescent COVID-19. The genes are TRBV3-1 (or the pseudogene TRBV3-2) and TRBJ1-3, with a tentative D call TRBD1 (6 bases). The sequencing input was peripheral blood. The CDR3: CASSQLTGSGNTIYF. The CDR3, as DNA: TGTGCCAGCAGCCAGCTGACAGGCTCTGGAAACACCATATATTTT.